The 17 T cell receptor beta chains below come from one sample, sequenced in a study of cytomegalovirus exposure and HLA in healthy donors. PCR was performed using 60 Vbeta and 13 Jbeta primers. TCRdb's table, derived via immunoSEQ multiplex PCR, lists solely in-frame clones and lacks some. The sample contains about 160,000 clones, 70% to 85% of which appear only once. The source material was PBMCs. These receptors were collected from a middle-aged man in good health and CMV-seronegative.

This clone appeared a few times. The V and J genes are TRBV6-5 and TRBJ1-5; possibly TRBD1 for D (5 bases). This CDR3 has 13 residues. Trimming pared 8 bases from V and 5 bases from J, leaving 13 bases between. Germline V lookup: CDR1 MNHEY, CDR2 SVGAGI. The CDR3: CASAAGKDQPQHF. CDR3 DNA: TGTGCCAGCGCTGCAGGGAAAGATCAGCCCCAGCATTTT.

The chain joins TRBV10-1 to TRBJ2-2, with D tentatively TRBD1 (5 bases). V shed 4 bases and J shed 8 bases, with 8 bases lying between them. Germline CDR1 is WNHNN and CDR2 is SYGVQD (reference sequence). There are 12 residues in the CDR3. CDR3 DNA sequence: TGCGCCAGCAGTGGGAGACAGGGGGAGCTGTTTTTT. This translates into CASSGRQGELFF.

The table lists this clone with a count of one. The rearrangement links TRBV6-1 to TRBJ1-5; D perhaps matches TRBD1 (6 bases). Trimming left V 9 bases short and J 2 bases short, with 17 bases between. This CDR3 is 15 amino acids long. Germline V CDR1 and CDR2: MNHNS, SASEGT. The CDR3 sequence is CASEGGRDRNQPQHF. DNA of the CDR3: TGTGCCAGTGAGGGGGGGAGGGATCGCAATCAGCCCCAGCATTTT.

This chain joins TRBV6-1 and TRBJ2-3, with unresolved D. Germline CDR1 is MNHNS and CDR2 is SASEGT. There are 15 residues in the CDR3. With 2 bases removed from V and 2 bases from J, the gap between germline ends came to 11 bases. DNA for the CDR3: TGTGCCAGCAGTGAACTCAGGCCACCCACAGATACGCAGTATTTT. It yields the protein CASSELRPPTDTQYF.

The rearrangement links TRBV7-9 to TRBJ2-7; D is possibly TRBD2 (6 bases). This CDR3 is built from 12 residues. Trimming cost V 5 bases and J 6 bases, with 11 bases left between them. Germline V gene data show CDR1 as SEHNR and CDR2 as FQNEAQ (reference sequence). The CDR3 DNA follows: TGTGCCAGCAGCAGACTAGTTACCGAGCAGTACTTC. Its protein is CASSRLVTEQYF.

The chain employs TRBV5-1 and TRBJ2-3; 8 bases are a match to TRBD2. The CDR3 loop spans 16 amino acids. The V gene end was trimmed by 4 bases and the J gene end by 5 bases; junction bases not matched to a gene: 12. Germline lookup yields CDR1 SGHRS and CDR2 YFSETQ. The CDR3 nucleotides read TGCGCCAGCAGCCCCTCGGGGGTAGCGGGGAGAGATACGCAGTATTTT. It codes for CASSPSGVAGRDTQYF.

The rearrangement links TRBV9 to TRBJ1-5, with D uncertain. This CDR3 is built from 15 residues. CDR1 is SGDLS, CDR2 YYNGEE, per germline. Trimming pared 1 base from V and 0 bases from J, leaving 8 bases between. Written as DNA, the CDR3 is TGTGCCAGCAGCGTATCAGATTATAGCAATCAGCCCCAGCATTTT. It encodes CASSVSDYSNQPQHF. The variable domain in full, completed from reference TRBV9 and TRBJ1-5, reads DSGVTQTPKHLITATGQRVTLRCSPRSGDLSVYWYQQSLDQGLQFLIQYYNGEERAKGNILERFSAQQFPDLHSELNLSSLELGDSALYFCASSVSDYSNQPQHFGDGTRLSIL.

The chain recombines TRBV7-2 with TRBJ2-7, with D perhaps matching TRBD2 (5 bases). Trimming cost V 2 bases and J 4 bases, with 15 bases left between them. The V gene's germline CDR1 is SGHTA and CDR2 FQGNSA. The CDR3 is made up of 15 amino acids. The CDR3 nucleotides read TGTGCCAGCAGCTTACGATCGGGGATGGAATACGAGCAGTACTTC. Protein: CASSLRSGMEYEQYF.

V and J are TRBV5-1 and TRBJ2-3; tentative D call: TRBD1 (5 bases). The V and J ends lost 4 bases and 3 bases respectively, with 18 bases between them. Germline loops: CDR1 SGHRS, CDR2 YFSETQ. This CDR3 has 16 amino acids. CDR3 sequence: CASSNGQSISTDTQYF. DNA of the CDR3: TGCGCCAGCAGCAACGGACAATCGATTTCGACAGATACGCAGTATTTT.

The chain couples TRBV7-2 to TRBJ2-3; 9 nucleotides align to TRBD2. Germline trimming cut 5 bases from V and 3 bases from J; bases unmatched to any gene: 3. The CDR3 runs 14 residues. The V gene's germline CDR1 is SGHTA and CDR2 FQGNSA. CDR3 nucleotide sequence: TGTGCCAGCAGCAAGAGCGGGAGGACAGATACGCAGTATTTT. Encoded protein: CASSKSGRTDTQYF.

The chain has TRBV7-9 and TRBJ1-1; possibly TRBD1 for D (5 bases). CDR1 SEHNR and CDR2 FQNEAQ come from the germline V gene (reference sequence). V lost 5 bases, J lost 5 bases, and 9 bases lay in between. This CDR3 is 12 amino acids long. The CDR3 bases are TGTGCCAGCAGCCCCCGGGGGACTGAAGCTTTCTTT. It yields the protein CASSPRGTEAFF.

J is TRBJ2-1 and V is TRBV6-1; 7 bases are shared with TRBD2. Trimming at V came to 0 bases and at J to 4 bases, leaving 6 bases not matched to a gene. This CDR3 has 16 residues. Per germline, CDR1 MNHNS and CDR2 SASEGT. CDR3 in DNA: TGTGCCAGCAGTGAAGCGGGGCTAGCGGTTTACAATGAGCAGTTCTTC. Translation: CASSEAGLAVYNEQFF.

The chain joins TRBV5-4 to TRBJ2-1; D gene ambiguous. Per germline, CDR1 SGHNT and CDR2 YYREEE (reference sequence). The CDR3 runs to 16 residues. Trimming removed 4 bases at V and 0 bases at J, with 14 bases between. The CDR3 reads CASSQMTPSSYNEQFF. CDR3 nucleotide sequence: TGTGCCAGCAGCCAGATGACACCGAGCTCCTACAATGAGCAGTTCTTC.

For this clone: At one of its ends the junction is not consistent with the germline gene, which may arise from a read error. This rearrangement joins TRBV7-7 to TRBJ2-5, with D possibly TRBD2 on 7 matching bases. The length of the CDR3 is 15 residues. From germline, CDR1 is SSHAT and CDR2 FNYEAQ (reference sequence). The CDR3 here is CASSLGSGGRETQYF. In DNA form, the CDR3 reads TGTGCTAGCAGCTTGGGTTCCGGGGGGCGAGAGACCCAGTACTTC.

CDR3 bases: TGTGCCAGCAGCTTTCGGACTAGCGGGACTGAGCAGTTCTTC. Translated, it gives CASSFRTSGTEQFF. The chain links TRBV11-2 to TRBJ2-1; 12 bases map to TRBD2. V shed 3 bases, J shed 9 bases, and the junction held 3 bases outside the gene matches. The CDR3 has 14 residues. The germline CDR1 and CDR2 sequences are SGHAT and FQNNGV.

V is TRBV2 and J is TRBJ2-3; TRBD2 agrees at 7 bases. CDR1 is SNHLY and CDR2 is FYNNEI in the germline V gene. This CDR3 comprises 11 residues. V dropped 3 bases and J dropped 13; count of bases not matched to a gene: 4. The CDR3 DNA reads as TGTGCCAGCAGTGAGCGGGGGAGGGAGTATTTT. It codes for CASSERGREYF. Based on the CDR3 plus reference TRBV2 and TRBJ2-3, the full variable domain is EPEVTQTPSHQVTQMGQEVILRCVPISNHLYFYWYRQILGQKVEFLVSFYNNEISEKSEIFDDQFSVERPDGSNFTLKIRSTKLEDSAMYFCASSERGREYFGPGTRLTVL.

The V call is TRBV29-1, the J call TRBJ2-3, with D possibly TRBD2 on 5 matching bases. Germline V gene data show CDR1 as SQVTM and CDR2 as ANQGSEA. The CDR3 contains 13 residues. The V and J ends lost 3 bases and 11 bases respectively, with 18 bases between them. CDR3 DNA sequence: TGCAGCGTTGAGCTTATTGCGGGCAGGATGCAGTATTTT. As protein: CSVELIAGRMQYF.